Listed below are T cell receptor beta chains from one sample, sequenced in a study of CD8 T cells in ankylosing spondylitis. MiXCR was run by TCRdb on the 5' RACE reads, yielding one entry per CDR3 protein. The sample shows around 150,000 distinct CDR3 sequences, 11% of them seen only once. The sequenced sample was blood, either unsorted or a sorted T cell fraction (not recorded which). All receptors derive from a male donor with ankylosing spondylitis or in good health (not recorded which). CDR3s include the opening cysteine and the closing phenylalanine or tryptophan. The order of the fields is D gene, V gene, CDR3 length, clone size, J gene, CDR3 DNA, CDR3 protein. A D gene is named only where the DNA matches it firmly. Some rows mark clone size as missing; the rest say once, few, many or name a class of expanded clone.

D gene: TRBD2; V gene: TRBV20-1; CDR3 length: 15; clone size: many; J gene: TRBJ2-1; CDR3 DNA: TGCAGTGCCTACCCTCTAGCGGGAGGCTACAATGAGCAGTTCTTC; CDR3 protein: CSAYPLAGGYNEQFF
D gene: NA; V gene: TRBV12-3/TRBV12-4; CDR3 length: 14; clone size: many; J gene: TRBJ1-1; CDR3 DNA: TGTGCCAGCAGCTTGGGCGTCCTTGGCACTGAAGCTTTCTTT; CDR3 protein: CASSLGVLGTEAFF
D gene: TRBD2; V gene: TRBV29-1; CDR3 length: 14; clone size: many; J gene: TRBJ2-2; CDR3 DNA: TGCAGCGTTGAGGAGGGAGGGCCTTCCGGGGAGCTGTTTTTT; CDR3 protein: CSVEEGGPSGELFF
D gene: NA; V gene: TRBV11-2; CDR3 length: 13; clone size: NA; J gene: TRBJ2-7; CDR3 DNA: TGTGCCAGCGACGGGGGAATAGGCTACGAGCAGTACTTC; CDR3 protein: CASDGGIGYEQYF
D gene: TRBD2; V gene: TRBV7-6; CDR3 length: 15; clone size: few; J gene: TRBJ2-3; CDR3 DNA: TGTGCCAGCAGCTTAGGCCTAGCGGGAAGAGATACGCAGTATTTT; CDR3 protein: CASSLGLAGRDTQYF
D gene: NA; V gene: TRBV9; CDR3 length: 15; clone size: many; J gene: TRBJ2-5; CDR3 DNA: TGTGCCAGCAGCGAGATGACCGGGGGCGGGGAGACCCAGTACTTC; CDR3 protein: CASSEMTGGGETQYF
D gene: TRBD1; V gene: TRBV2; CDR3 length: 19; clone size: NA; J gene: TRBJ2-6; CDR3 DNA: TGTGCCATCAGCGAAGAGACAGGGGAACTCCTCTCTGGGGCCAACGTCCTGACTTTC; CDR3 protein: CAISEETGELLSGANVLTF
D gene: NA; V gene: TRBV7-9; CDR3 length: 14; clone size: NA; J gene: TRBJ1-1; CDR3 DNA: TGTGCCAGCAGCTTCAGGGTGTCGTCCACTGAAGCTTTCTTT; CDR3 protein: CASSFRVSSTEAFF
D gene: NA; V gene: TRBV9; CDR3 length: 14; clone size: many; J gene: TRBJ1-5; CDR3 DNA: TGTGCCAGCAGCGTAGGGGGGCCGAATCAGCCCCAGCATTTT; CDR3 protein: CASSVGGPNQPQHF
D gene: NA; V gene: TRBV5-4; CDR3 length: 16; clone size: NA; J gene: TRBJ1-6; CDR3 DNA: TGTGCCAGCAGCCCACGTGGAGGGGAGATCAGCTCACCCCTCCACTTT; CDR3 protein: CASSPRGGEISSPLHF
D gene: NA; V gene: TRBV25-1; CDR3 length: 17; clone size: many; J gene: TRBJ1-4; CDR3 DNA: TGTGCCAGCAGTGAATGGGGACATTCGAGAACTAATGAAAAACTGTTTTTT; CDR3 protein: CASSEWGHSRTNEKLFF
D gene: TRBD1; V gene: TRBV14; CDR3 length: 15; clone size: many; J gene: TRBJ2-5; CDR3 DNA: TGTGCCAGCAGCCCACTGGACAGGGAACAAGAGACCCAGTACTTC; CDR3 protein: CASSPLDREQETQYF
D gene: NA; V gene: TRBV2; CDR3 length: 13; clone size: many; J gene: TRBJ2-5; CDR3 DNA: TGTGCCAGCAGGGGACTTACCCAAGAGACCCAGTACTTC; CDR3 protein: CASRGLTQETQYF
D gene: NA; V gene: TRBV11-2; CDR3 length: 13; clone size: many; J gene: TRBJ1-2; CDR3 DNA: TGTGCCAGCAGCTTCAAGGGTACGGAGGGCTACACCTTC; CDR3 protein: CASSFKGTEGYTF
D gene: NA; V gene: TRBV2; CDR3 length: 13; clone size: many; J gene: TRBJ2-2; CDR3 DNA: TGTGCCAGCAGTGAGCTCAGAGCCGGGGAGCTGTTTTTT; CDR3 protein: CASSELRAGELFF
D gene: NA; V gene: TRBV5-1; CDR3 length: 14; clone size: many; J gene: TRBJ2-5; CDR3 DNA: TGCGCCAGCAGCTTAGGGACGCCGCAAGAGACCCAGTACTTC; CDR3 protein: CASSLGTPQETQYF
D gene: TRBD2; V gene: TRBV29-1; CDR3 length: 14; clone size: few; J gene: TRBJ2-5; CDR3 DNA: TGCAGCGTTGAGGGCCTAGCGGGGGAAGAGACCCAGTACTTC; CDR3 protein: CSVEGLAGEETQYF
D gene: TRBD1; V gene: TRBV6-2/TRBV6-3; CDR3 length: 12; clone size: NA; J gene: TRBJ2-7; CDR3 DNA: TGTGCCAGCAGTCCTACTTACAGGGGTCGGTACTTC; CDR3 protein: CASSPTYRGRYF
D gene: TRBD2; V gene: TRBV12-3/TRBV12-4; CDR3 length: 14; clone size: many; J gene: TRBJ2-1; CDR3 DNA: TGTGCCAGCAGCCCCGGGACTAGCGGCAATGAGCAGTTCTTC; CDR3 protein: CASSPGTSGNEQFF
D gene: NA; V gene: TRBV3-1; CDR3 length: 13; clone size: many; J gene: TRBJ1-1; CDR3 DNA: TGTGCCAGCAGTCATTACGGGGGGCCTGGAGCTTTCTTT; CDR3 protein: CASSHYGGPGAFF
D gene: TRBD1; V gene: TRBV12-3/TRBV12-4; CDR3 length: 15; clone size: few; J gene: TRBJ1-1; CDR3 DNA: TGTGCCAGCAGTACTAACAGGGGGCGAGGAGATGAAGCTTTCTTT; CDR3 protein: CASSTNRGRGDEAFF
D gene: NA; V gene: TRBV5-1; CDR3 length: 13; clone size: NA; J gene: TRBJ2-1; CDR3 DNA: TGCGCCAGTCGGACAAGCGGAGGGGCTGAGCAGTTCTTC; CDR3 protein: CASRTSGGAEQFF
D gene: NA; V gene: TRBV6-1; CDR3 length: 12; clone size: many; J gene: TRBJ2-5; CDR3 DNA: TGTGCTTCAGGGGACGAGCAAGAGACCCAGTACTTC; CDR3 protein: CASGDEQETQYF
D gene: TRBD2; V gene: TRBV7-8; CDR3 length: 15; clone size: many; J gene: TRBJ2-7; CDR3 DNA: TGTGCCAGCAGCTTAGGGATGGGACTAGCGTTCGAGCAGTACTTC; CDR3 protein: CASSLGMGLAFEQYF
D gene: NA; V gene: TRBV5-8; CDR3 length: 12; clone size: many; J gene: TRBJ1-2; CDR3 DNA: TGTGCCAGCAGCTTGTCCCGAGCGGGCTACACCTTC; CDR3 protein: CASSLSRAGYTF
D gene: NA; V gene: TRBV5-1; CDR3 length: 13; clone size: many; J gene: TRBJ2-1; CDR3 DNA: TGCGCCAGCAGCCTCTTTAGCGAAACCGAGCAGTTCTTC; CDR3 protein: CASSLFSETEQFF
D gene: NA; V gene: TRBV6-2/TRBV6-3; CDR3 length: 12; clone size: NA; J gene: TRBJ2-1; CDR3 DNA: TGTGCCAGCAGATTCCGGGGTCATGAGCAGTTCTTC; CDR3 protein: CASRFRGHEQFF
D gene: NA; V gene: TRBV7-2; CDR3 length: 15; clone size: NA; J gene: TRBJ1-2; CDR3 DNA: TGTGCCAGCAGCTCCGGCCGGGGGACCGCCTATGGCTACACCTTC; CDR3 protein: CASSSGRGTAYGYTF
D gene: TRBD2; V gene: TRBV6-5; CDR3 length: 18; clone size: many; J gene: TRBJ2-5; CDR3 DNA: TGTGCCAGCAGTTACTCGCTAGCGTCATTTAGCGGGATAGAGACCCAGTACTTC; CDR3 protein: CASSYSLASFSGIETQYF
D gene: NA; V gene: TRBV12-3/TRBV12-4; CDR3 length: 12; clone size: medium-sized; J gene: TRBJ1-2; CDR3 DNA: TGTGCCAGCAGTTTCGGGGACTATGGCTACACCTTC; CDR3 protein: CASSFGDYGYTF
D gene: NA; V gene: TRBV7-7; CDR3 length: 13; clone size: many; J gene: TRBJ2-2; CDR3 DNA: TGTGCCAGCAGCTCCAATGTGAACGGGGAGCTGTTTTTT; CDR3 protein: CASSSNVNGELFF
D gene: TRBD2; V gene: TRBV29-1; CDR3 length: 14; clone size: many; J gene: TRBJ2-7; CDR3 DNA: TGCAGCGTTGACACTAGCGGGGGGGGTTACGAGCAGTACTTC; CDR3 protein: CSVDTSGGGYEQYF
D gene: NA; V gene: TRBV9; CDR3 length: 16; clone size: once; J gene: TRBJ1-3; CDR3 DNA: TGTGCCAGCAGCGGGCTCACCGGGACCGGTGGAAACACCATATATTTT; CDR3 protein: CASSGLTGTGGNTIYF
D gene: NA; V gene: TRBV7-9; CDR3 length: 11; clone size: few; J gene: TRBJ2-1; CDR3 DNA: TGTGCCAGCAGCCTAGCCCTAGAGCAGTTCTTC; CDR3 protein: CASSLALEQFF
D gene: TRBD2; V gene: TRBV5-6; CDR3 length: 16; clone size: many; J gene: TRBJ2-3; CDR3 DNA: TGTGCCAGCAGCTCCCCGGGACTAGCGGTCACAGATACGCAGTATTTT; CDR3 protein: CASSSPGLAVTDTQYF
D gene: NA; V gene: TRBV7-9; CDR3 length: 13; clone size: NA; J gene: TRBJ2-1; CDR3 DNA: TGTGCCAGCAGCCCAGTCGTTCACAATGAGCAGTTCTTC; CDR3 protein: CASSPVVHNEQFF
D gene: NA; V gene: TRBV12-3/TRBV12-4; CDR3 length: 11; clone size: many; J gene: TRBJ2-7; CDR3 DNA: TGTGCCAGCAGTTCTCGCTACGAGCAGTACTTC; CDR3 protein: CASSSRYEQYF
D gene: TRBD1; V gene: TRBV4-2; CDR3 length: 16; clone size: many; J gene: TRBJ2-3; CDR3 DNA: TGTGCCAGCAGCCAGGCCGGGACAGGGGGCACAGATACGCAGTATTTT; CDR3 protein: CASSQAGTGGTDTQYF
D gene: NA; V gene: TRBV4-3; CDR3 length: 13; clone size: few; J gene: TRBJ1-1; CDR3 DNA: TGCGCCAGCAGCCAAGTGGGCGACCCTGAAGCTTTCTTT; CDR3 protein: CASSQVGDPEAFF
D gene: TRBD1; V gene: TRBV6-2/TRBV6-3; CDR3 length: 15; clone size: many; J gene: TRBJ1-2; CDR3 DNA: TGTGCCAGCAGTGACTCCAACGACAGGGCGGTTGGCTACACCTTC; CDR3 protein: CASSDSNDRAVGYTF
D gene: NA; V gene: TRBV28; CDR3 length: 14; clone size: many; J gene: TRBJ1-2; CDR3 DNA: TGTGCCAGCAGTTCCTCCGACGGGAACTATGGCTACACCTTC; CDR3 protein: CASSSSDGNYGYTF
D gene: NA; V gene: TRBV5-1; CDR3 length: 14; clone size: many; J gene: TRBJ2-1; CDR3 DNA: TGCGCCAGCAGCTTGGCCGACAATAGGAATGAGCAGTTCTTC; CDR3 protein: CASSLADNRNEQFF
D gene: NA; V gene: TRBV4-1; CDR3 length: 14; clone size: NA; J gene: TRBJ2-7; CDR3 DNA: TGCGCCAGCAGCCCCCGACAAGCCTCCTACGAGCAGTACTTC; CDR3 protein: CASSPRQASYEQYF
D gene: NA; V gene: TRBV15; CDR3 length: 15; clone size: many; J gene: TRBJ1-1; CDR3 DNA: TGTGCCACCAGCAGAGATCTGGCGGGGGGAGCTGAAGCTTTCTTT; CDR3 protein: CATSRDLAGGAEAFF
D gene: NA; V gene: TRBV15; CDR3 length: 12; clone size: NA; J gene: TRBJ2-7; CDR3 DNA: TGTGCCACCAGCAGAGATCGAAGAGAGCAGTACTTC; CDR3 protein: CATSRDRREQYF
D gene: NA; V gene: TRBV10-1; CDR3 length: 15; clone size: few; J gene: TRBJ2-4; CDR3 DNA: TGCGCCAGCAGTGATGGCGCCGGAGCCAAAAACATTCAGTACTTC; CDR3 protein: CASSDGAGAKNIQYF
D gene: NA; V gene: TRBV28; CDR3 length: 15; clone size: many; J gene: TRBJ2-7; CDR3 DNA: TGTTCCCTGGGAGGGGGCCCCAAAACGTCCTACGAGCAGTACTTC; CDR3 protein: CSLGGGPKTSYEQYF
D gene: NA; V gene: TRBV4-1; CDR3 length: 12; clone size: many; J gene: TRBJ2-1; CDR3 DNA: TGCGCCAGCAGCCCCCCTGGCAATGAGCAGTTCTTC; CDR3 protein: CASSPPGNEQFF
D gene: NA; V gene: TRBV28; CDR3 length: 14; clone size: many; J gene: TRBJ2-1; CDR3 DNA: TGTGCCAGCAGACTAAGGGGGACCTACAATGAGCAGTTCTTC; CDR3 protein: CASRLRGTYNEQFF
D gene: TRBD1; V gene: TRBV10-3; CDR3 length: 14; clone size: many; J gene: TRBJ2-2; CDR3 DNA: TGTGCCATCAGCGGGACAGGGGTTAACGGGGAGCTGTTTTTT; CDR3 protein: CAISGTGVNGELFF
D gene: NA; V gene: TRBV27; CDR3 length: 12; clone size: NA; J gene: TRBJ1-2; CDR3 DNA: TGTGCCAGCACCCTAGCTCGAGGTGGCTACACCTTC; CDR3 protein: CASTLARGGYTF